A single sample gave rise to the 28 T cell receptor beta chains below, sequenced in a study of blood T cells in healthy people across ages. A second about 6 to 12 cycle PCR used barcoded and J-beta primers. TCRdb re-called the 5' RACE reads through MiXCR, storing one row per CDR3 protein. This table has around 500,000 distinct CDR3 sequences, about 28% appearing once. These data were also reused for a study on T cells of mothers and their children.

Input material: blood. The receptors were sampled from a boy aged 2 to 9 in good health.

The CDR3 reads CSFNPGTGDYEQYF. The CDR3 DNA follows: TGCAGCTTTAATCCAGGGACAGGGGACTACGAGCAGTACTTC. The gene calls are TRBV20-1 and TRBJ2-7; TRBD1 aligns across 10 bases. The CDR3 has 14 amino acids. Looked up from germline, CDR1 is DFQATT and CDR2 is SNEGSKA (reference sequence).

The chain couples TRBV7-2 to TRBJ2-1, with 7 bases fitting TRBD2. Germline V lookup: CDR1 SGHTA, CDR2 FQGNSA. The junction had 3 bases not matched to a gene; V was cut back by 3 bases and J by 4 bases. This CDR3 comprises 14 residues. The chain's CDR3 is CASSFSRGYNEQFF. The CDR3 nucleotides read TGTGCCAGCAGCTTTTCGCGGGGGTACAATGAGCAGTTCTTC.

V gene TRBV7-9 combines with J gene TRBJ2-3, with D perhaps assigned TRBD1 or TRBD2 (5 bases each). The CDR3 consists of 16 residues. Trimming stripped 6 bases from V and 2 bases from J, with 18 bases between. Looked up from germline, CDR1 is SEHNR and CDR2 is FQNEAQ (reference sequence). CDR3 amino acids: CASSPPRGSATDTQYF. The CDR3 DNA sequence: TGTGCCAGCAGTCCTCCCCGGGGCTCCGCCACAGATACGCAGTATTTT.

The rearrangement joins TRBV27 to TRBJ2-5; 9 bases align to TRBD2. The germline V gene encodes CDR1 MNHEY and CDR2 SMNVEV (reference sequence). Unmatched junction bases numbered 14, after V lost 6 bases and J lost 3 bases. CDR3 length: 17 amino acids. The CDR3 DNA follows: TGTGCCAGCAGGGGGGCTGCTGGGACTAGCTTGGAAGAGACCCAGTACTTC. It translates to CASRGAAGTSLEETQYF.

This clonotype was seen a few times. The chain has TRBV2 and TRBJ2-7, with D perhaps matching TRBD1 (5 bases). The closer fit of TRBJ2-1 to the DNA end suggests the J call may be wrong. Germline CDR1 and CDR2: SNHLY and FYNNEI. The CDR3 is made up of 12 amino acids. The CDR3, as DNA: TGTGCCAATCGAACAGGAGACAATGAGCAGTTCTTC. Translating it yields CANRTGDNEQFF.

The DNA for the CDR3 is TGCGCCAGCAGCTTGGTACAGGGGCAAGAGACCCAGTACTTC. It specifies CASSLVQGQETQYF. The chain uses TRBV5-1 and TRBJ2-5; 7 positions match TRBD1. CDR3 length equals 14 residues. V trimming: 0 bases; J trimming: 2 bases; junction bases outside the gene matches: 1. Germline V gene data show CDR1 as SGHRS and CDR2 as YFSETQ.

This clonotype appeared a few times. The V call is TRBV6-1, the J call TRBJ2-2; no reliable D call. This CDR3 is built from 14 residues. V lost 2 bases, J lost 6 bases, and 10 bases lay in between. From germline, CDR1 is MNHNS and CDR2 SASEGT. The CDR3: CASSEMPEAGELFF. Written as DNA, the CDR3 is TGTGCCAGCAGTGAAATGCCAGAGGCCGGGGAGCTGTTTTTT.

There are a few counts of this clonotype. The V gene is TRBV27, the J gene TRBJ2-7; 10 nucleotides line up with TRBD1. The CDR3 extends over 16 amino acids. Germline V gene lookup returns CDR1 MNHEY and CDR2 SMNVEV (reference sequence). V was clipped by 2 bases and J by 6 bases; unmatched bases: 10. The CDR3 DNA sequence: TGTGCCAGCAGTTTAACCAAGGACAGGGGGTCGGGCGAGCAGTACTTC. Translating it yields CASSLTKDRGSGEQYF.

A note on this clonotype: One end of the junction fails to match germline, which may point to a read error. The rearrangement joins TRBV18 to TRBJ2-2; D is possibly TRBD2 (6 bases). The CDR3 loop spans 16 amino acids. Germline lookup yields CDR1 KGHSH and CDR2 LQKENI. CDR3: CASSRAGAGRTEELFF. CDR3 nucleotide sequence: TGTGCCAGCTCCCGCGCCGGCGCGGGGCGCACCGAGGAGCTGTTTTTT.

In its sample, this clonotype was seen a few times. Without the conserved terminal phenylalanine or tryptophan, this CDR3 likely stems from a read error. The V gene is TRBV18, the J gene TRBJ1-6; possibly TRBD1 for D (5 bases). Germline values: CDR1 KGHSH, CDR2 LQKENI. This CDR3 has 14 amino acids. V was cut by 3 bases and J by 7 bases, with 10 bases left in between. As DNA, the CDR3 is TGTGCCAGCTCACCGACAGTGGGGAATTCACCCCTCCACTCT. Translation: CASSPTVGNSPLHS.

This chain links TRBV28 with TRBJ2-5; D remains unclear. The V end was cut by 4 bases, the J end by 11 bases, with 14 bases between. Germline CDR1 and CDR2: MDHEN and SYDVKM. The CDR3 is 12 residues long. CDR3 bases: TGTGCCAGCAGTTATGGCCCCAGAGAGCAGTACTTC. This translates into CASSYGPREQYF.

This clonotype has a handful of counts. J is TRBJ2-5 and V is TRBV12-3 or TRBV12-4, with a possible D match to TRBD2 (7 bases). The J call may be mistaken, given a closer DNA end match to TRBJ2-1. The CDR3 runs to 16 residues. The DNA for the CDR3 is TGTGCCAGCAGTTTAGTCTACAGGGAGGGCAGAGATGAGCAGTTCTTC. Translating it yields CASSLVYREGRDEQFF.

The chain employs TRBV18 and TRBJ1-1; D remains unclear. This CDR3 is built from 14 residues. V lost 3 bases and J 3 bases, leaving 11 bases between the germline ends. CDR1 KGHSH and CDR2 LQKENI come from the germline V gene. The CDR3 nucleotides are TGTGCCAGCTCACCTGAGGGTTGGGACACTGAAGCTTTCTTT. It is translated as CASSPEGWDTEAFF.

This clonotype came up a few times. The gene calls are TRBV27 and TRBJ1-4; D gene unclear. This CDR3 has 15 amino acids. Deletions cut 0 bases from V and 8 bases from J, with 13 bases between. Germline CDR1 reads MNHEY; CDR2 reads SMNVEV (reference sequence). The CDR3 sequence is CASSLSMALGEKLFF. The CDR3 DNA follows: TGTGCCAGCAGTTTATCGATGGCATTAGGGGAAAAACTGTTTTTT.

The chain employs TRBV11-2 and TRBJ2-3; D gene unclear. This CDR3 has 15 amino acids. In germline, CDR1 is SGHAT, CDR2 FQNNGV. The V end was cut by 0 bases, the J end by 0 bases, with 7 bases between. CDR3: CASSLEQISTDTQYF. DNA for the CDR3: TGTGCCAGCAGCTTAGAACAGATTAGCACAGATACGCAGTATTTT. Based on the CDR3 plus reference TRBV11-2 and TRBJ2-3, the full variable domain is EAGVAQSPRYKIIEKRQSVAFWCNPISGHATLYWYQQILGQGPKLLIQFQNNGVVDDSQLPKDRFSAERLKGVDSTLKIQPAKLEDSAVYLCASSLEQISTDTQYFGPGTRLTVL.

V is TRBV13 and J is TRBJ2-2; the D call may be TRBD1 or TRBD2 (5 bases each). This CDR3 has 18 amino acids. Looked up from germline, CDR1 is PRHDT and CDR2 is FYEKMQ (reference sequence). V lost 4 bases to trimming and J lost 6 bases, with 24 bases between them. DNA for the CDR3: TGTGCCAGCAGCTCCCTTCAAGTCGATGGGGGATACGCCGGGGAGCTGTTTTTT. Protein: CASSSLQVDGGYAGELFF. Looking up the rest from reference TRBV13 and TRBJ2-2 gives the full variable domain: AAGVIQSPRHLIKEKRETATLKCYPIPRHDTVYWYQQGPGQDPQFLISFYEKMQSDKGSIPDRFSAQQFSDYHSELNMSSLELGDSALYFCASSSLQVDGGYAGELFFGEGSRLTVL.

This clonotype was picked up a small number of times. The CDR3 sequence: CASSSYGTHEQFF. In nucleotides, the CDR3 is TGCGCCAGCAGCTCTTACGGGACTCATGAGCAGTTCTTC. J is TRBJ2-1 and V is TRBV5-1, with a tentative D call TRBD2 (6 bases). The germline V and J ends were trimmed by 3 bases and 8 bases, with 12 bases remaining between them. Germline CDR1 reads SGHRS; CDR2 reads YFSETQ. The CDR3 extends over 13 amino acids.

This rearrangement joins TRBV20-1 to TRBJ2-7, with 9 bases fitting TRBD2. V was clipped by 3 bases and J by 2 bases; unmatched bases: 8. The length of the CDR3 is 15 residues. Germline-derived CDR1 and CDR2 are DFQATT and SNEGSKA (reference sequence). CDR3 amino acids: CSARVSGGLTYEQYF. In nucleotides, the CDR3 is TGCAGTGCTAGGGTTAGCGGGGGCCTCACCTACGAGCAGTACTTC.

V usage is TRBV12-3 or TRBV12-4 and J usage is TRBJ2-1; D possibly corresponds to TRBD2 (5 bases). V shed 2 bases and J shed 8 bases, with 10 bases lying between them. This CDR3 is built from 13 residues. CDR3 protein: CASSLTGSDEQFF. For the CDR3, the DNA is TGTGCCAGCAGTTTAACGGGATCCGATGAGCAGTTCTTC.

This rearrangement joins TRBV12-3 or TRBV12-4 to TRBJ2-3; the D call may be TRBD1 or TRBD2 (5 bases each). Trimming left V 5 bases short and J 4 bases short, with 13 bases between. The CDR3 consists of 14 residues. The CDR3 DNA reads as TGTGCCAGCAGTGGCCGACAGAGGGCAGATACGCAGTATTTT. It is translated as CASSGRQRADTQYF.

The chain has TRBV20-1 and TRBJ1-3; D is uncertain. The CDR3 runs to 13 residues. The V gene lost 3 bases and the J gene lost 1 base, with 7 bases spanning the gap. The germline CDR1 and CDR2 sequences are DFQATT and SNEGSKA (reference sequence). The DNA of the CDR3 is TGCAGTGCTAGTAGTACTTCTGGAAACACCATATATTTT. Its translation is CSASSTSGNTIYF.

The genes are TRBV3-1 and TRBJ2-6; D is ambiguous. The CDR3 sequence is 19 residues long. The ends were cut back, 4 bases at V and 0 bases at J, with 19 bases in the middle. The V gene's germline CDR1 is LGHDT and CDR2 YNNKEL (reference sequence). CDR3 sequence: CASSPDLPTLISGANVLTF. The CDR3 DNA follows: TGTGCCAGCAGCCCCGACCTACCGACCTTAATCTCTGGGGCCAACGTCCTGACTTTC.

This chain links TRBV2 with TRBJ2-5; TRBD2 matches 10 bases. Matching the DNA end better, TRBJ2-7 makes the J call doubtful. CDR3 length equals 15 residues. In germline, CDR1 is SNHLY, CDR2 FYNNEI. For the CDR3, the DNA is TGTGCCAGCAGGGAATCTAGCGGGAGATCCTACGAGCAGTACTTC. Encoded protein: CASRESSGRSYEQYF.

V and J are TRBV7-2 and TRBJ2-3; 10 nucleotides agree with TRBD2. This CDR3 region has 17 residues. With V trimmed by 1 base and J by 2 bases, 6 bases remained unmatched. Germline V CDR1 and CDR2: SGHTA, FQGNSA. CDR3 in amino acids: CASSLEASGGPTDTQYF. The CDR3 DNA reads TGTGCCAGCAGCTTAGAGGCTAGCGGGGGCCCCACAGATACGCAGTATTTT.

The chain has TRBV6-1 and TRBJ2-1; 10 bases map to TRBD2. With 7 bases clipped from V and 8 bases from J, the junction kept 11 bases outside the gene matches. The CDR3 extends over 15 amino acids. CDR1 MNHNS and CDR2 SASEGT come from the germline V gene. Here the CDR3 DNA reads TGTGCCAGCAAGAGTACTAGCGGGATTGTTTATGAGCAGTTCTTC. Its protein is CASKSTSGIVYEQFF.

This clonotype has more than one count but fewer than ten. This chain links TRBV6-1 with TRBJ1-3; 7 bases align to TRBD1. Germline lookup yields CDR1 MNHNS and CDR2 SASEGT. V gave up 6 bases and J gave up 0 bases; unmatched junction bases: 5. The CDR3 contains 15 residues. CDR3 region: CASSFDRDSGNTIYF. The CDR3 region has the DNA TGTGCCAGCAGCTTCGACAGGGACTCTGGAAACACCATATATTTT.

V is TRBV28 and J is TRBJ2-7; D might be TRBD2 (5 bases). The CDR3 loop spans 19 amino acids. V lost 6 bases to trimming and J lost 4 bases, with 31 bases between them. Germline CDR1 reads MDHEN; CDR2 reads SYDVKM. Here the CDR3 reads CASSNRSDSNFLGSYEQYF. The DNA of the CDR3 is TGTGCCAGCAGCAACCGGTCGGACTCAAACTTCTTGGGGTCTTACGAGCAGTACTTC.

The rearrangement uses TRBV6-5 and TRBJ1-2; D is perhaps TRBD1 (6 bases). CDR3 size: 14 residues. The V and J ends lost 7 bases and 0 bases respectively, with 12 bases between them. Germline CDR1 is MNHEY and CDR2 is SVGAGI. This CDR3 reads CASTDRTANYGYTF. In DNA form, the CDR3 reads TGTGCCAGCACCGACCGGACAGCTAACTATGGCTACACCTTC.